This T cell receptor (beta chain) originates from a study of cytomegalovirus exposure and HLA in healthy donors. On the study more broadly: An earlier analysis found some 100 million unique TCR beta sequences from about 190 million T cells.

Study observations and caveats: Association with HLA alleles at 0.05 false discovery rate was found for roughly 17,000 TCR beta sequences in a later analysis. Analyzed later, association rates of TCRs varied across HLA loci, with DRB1 most and HLA-C fewest.

Turning to this clone: The antigen remains undetermined.

Vbeta (60) and Jbeta (13) primers were used in the PCR. In the authors' workflow: An analysis that came later counted 73 million or so unique TCR beta chains, 10 million to 11 million shared. Data came from immunoSEQ multiplex PCR; TCRdb stores just in-frame clones and leaves some out. That table furnishes V, J and clone size, whereas the DNA furnished D and trimming. The sample consists of 110,000 to 150,000 clones, around 86% of them appearing once. The CDR3 is made up of 14 amino acids. V was cut by 6 bases and J by 1 base, with 13 bases left in between. Looked up from germline, CDR1 is SGHRS and CDR2 is YFSETQ.

The sample consisted of PBMCs. The J gene is TRBJ1-1, the V gene TRBV5-1, with D possibly matching TRBD1 (6 bases). The TCR comes from a female donor in good health and CMV-seronegative. The CDR3 protein is CASTLGQTNTEAFF. In DNA, the CDR3 is TGCGCCAGCACGCTAGGACAGACGAACACTGAAGCTTTCTTT.